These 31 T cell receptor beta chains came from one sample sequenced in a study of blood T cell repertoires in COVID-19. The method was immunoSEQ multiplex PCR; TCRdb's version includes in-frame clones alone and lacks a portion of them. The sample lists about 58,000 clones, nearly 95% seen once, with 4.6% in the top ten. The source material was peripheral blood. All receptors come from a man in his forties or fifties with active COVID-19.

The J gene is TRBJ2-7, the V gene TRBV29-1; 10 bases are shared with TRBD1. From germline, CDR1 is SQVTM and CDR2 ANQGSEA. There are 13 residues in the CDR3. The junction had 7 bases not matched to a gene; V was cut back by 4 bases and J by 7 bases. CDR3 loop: CSVGGQGMVEQYF. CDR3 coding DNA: TGCAGCGTTGGGGGACAGGGGATGGTAGAGCAGTACTTC.

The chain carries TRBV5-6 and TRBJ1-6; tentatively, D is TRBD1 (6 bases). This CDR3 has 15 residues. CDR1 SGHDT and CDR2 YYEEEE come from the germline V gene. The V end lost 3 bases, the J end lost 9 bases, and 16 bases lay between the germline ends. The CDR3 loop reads CASSSRGGAGSPLHF. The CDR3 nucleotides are TGTGCCAGCAGCTCCCGGGGGGGGGCTGGTTCACCCCTCCACTTT.

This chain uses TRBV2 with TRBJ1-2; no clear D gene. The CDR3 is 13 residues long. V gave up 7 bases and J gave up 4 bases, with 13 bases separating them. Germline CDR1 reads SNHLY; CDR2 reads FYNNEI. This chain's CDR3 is CASTPDKIYGYTF. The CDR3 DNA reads TGTGCCAGCACCCCAGACAAGATCTATGGCTACACCTTC.

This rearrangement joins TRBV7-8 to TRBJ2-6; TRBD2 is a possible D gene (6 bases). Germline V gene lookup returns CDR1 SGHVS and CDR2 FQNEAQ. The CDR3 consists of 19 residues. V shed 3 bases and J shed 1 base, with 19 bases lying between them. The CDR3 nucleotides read TGTGCCAGCAGCTTTTGGGCACCATCCGGGAGATCTGGGGCCAACGTCCTGACTTTC. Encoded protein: CASSFWAPSGRSGANVLTF. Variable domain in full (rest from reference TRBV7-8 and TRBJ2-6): GAGVSQSPRYKVAKRGQDVALRCDPISGHVSLFWYQQALGQGPEFLTYFQNEAQLDKSGLPSDRFFAERPEGSVSTLKIQRTQQEDSAVYLCASSFWAPSGRSGANVLTFGAGSRLTVL.

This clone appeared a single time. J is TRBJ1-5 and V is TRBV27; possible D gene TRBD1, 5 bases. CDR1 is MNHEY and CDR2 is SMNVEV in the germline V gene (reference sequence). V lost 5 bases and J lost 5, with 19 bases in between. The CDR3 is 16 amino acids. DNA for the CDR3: TGTGCCAGCAGTCCCTCCCAGGGTGAACACGATCAGCCCCAGCATTTT. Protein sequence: CASSPSQGEHDQPQHF.

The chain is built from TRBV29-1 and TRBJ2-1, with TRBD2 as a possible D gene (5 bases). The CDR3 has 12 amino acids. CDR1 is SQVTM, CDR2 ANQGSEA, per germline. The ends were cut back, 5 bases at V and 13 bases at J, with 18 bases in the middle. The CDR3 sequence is CSVPTGTLRQFF. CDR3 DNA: TGCAGCGTTCCTACGGGAACGTTACGACAGTTCTTC.

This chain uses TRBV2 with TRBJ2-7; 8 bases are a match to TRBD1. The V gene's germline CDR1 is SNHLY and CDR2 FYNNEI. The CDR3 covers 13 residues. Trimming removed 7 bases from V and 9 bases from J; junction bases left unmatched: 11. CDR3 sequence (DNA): TGTGCCAGCACTAAAGACCTCGGGACAGGGCAGTACTTC. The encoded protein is CASTKDLGTGQYF.

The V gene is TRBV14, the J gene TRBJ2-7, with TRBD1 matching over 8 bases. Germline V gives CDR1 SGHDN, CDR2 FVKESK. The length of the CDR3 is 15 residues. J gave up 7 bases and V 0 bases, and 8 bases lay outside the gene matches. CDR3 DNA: TGTGCCAGCAGCCAAGAGGACAGGGAGGTCGGGGAGCAGTACTTC. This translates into CASSQEDREVGEQYF.

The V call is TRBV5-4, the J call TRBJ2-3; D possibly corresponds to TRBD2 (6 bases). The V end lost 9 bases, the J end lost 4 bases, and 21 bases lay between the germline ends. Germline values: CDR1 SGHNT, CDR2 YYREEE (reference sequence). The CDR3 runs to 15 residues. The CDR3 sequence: CATAPGAGTSDTQYF. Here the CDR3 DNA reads TGTGCCACTGCCCCCGGGGCGGGAACGTCAGATACGCAGTATTTT.

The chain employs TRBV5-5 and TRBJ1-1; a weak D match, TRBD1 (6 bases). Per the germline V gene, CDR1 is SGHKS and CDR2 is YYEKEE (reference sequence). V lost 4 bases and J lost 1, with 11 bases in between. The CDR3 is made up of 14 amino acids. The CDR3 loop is CASSVGGPNTEAFF. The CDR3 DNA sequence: TGTGCCAGCAGCGTAGGGGGACCGAACACTGAAGCTTTCTTT. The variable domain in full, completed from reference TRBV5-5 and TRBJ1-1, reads DAGVTQSPTHLIKTRGQQVTLRCSPISGHKSVSWYQQVLGQGPQFIFQYYEKEERGRGNFPDRFSARQFPNYSSELNVNALLLGDSALYLCASSVGGPNTEAFFGQGTRLTVV.

Here the CDR3 reads CASSPSAGPQETQYF. CDR3 nucleotides: TGTGCCAGCAGCCCTTCAGCGGGGCCTCAAGAGACCCAGTACTTC. V is TRBV11-3 and J is TRBJ2-5; 7 bases are shared with TRBD2. J gave up 2 bases and V 5 bases, and 8 bases lay outside the gene matches. This CDR3 has 15 residues. From germline, CDR1 is SGHNT and CDR2 YENEEA.

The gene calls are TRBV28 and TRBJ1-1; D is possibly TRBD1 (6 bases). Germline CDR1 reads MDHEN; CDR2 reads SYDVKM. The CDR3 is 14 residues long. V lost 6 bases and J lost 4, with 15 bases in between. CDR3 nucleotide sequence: TGTGCCAGCAGGCGCAGGGGTGGCGGCACTGAAGCTTTCTTT. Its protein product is CASRRRGGGTEAFF.

The CDR3 here is CASSYPSGGFPYNEQFF. CDR3 sequence (DNA): TGTGCCAGCAGTTACCCCTCGGGGGGTTTCCCCTACAATGAGCAGTTCTTC. The chain has TRBV6-2 or TRBV6-3 and TRBJ2-1, with TRBD2 identical over 7 bases. Trimming removed 2 bases from V and 2 bases from J; junction bases left unmatched: 9. This CDR3 comprises 17 residues. Germline V gene sequence: CDR1 MNHEY, CDR2 SVGEGT.

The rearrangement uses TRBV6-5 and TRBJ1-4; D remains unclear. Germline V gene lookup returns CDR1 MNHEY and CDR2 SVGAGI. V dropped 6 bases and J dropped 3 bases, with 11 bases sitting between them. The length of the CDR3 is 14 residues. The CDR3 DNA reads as TGTGCCAGCAGGCGGGGATGGGCTAATGAAAAACTGTTTTTT. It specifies CASRRGWANEKLFF.

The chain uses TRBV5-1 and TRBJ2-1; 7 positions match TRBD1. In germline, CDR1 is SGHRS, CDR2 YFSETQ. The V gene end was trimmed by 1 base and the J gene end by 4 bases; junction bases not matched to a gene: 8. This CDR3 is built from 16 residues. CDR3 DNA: TGCGCCAGCAGCTTGACAGGGGATTTTTGGTACAATGAGCAGTTCTTC. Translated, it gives CASSLTGDFWYNEQFF.

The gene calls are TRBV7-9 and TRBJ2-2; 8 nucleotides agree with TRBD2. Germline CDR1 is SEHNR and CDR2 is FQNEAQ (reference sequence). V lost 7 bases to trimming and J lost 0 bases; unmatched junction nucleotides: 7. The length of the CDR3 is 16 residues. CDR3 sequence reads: CASTNKAGANTGELFF. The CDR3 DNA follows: TGTGCCAGCACCAATAAAGCGGGGGCGAACACCGGGGAGCTGTTTTTT.

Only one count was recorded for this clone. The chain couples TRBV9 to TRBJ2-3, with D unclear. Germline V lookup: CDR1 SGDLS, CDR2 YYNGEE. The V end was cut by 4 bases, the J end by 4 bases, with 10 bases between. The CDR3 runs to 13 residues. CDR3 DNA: TGTGCCAGCAGCCCACTGTTTCCAGATACGCAGTATTTT. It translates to CASSPLFPDTQYF.

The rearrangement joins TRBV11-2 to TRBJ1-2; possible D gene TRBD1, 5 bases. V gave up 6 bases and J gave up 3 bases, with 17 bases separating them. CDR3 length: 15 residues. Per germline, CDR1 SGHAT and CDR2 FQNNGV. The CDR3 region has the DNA TGTGCCAGCAGGGGCTCTAGGGGCGGTGACTATGGCTACACCTTC. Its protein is CASRGSRGGDYGYTF.

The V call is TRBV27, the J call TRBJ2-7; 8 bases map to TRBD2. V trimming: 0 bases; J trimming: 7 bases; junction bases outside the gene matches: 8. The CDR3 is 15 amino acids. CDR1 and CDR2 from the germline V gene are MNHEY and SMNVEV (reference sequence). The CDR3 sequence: CASSLSPGGPGEQYF. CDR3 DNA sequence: TGTGCCAGCAGTTTATCGCCGGGGGGGCCGGGTGAGCAGTACTTC.

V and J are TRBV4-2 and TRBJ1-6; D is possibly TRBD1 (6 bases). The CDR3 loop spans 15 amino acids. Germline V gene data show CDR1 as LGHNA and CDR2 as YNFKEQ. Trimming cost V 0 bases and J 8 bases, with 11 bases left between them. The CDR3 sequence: CASSQDTQGHSPLHF. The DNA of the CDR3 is TGTGCCAGCAGCCAAGATACCCAGGGGCATTCACCCCTCCACTTT.

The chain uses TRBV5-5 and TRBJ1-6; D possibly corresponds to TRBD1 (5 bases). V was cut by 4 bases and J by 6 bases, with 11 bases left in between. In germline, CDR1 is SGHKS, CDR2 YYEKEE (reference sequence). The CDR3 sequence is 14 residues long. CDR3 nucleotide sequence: TGTGCCAGCAGCCACGCGGGGGGTAATTCACCCCTCCACTTT. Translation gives CASSHAGGNSPLHF.

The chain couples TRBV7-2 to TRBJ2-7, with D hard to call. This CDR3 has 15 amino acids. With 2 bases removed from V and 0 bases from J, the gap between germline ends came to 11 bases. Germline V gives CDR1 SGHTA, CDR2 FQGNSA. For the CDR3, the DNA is TGTGCCAGCAGCTTAAACAGTGGCGCCTCCTACGAGCAGTACTTC. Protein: CASSLNSGASYEQYF.

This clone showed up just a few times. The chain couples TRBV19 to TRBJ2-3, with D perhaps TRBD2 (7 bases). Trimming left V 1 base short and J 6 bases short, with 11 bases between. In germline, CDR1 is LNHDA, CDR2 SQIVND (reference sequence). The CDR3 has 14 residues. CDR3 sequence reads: CASSIAGGLDTQYF. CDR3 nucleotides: TGTGCCAGTAGTATAGCGGGGGGCCTGGATACGCAGTATTTT.

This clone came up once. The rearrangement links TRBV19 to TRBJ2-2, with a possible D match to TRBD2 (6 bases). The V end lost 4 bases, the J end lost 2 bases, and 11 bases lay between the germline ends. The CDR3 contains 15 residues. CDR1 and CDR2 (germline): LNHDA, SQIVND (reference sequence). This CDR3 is CASSNGGINTGELFF. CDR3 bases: TGTGCCAGTAGTAATGGCGGGATAAACACCGGGGAGCTGTTTTTT. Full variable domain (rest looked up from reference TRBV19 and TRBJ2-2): DGGITQSPKYLFRKEGQNVTLSCEQNLNHDAMYWYRQDPGQGLRLIYYSQIVNDFQKGDIAEGYSVSREKKESFPLTVTSAQKNPTAFYLCASSNGGINTGELFFGEGSRLTVL.

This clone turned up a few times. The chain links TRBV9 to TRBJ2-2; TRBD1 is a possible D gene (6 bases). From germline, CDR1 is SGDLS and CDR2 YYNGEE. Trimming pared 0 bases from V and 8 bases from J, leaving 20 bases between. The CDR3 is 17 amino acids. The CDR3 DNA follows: TGTGCCAGCAGCGTAGACGTCTACAACCCACAGGGAGGGGAGCTGTTTTTT. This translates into CASSVDVYNPQGGELFF.

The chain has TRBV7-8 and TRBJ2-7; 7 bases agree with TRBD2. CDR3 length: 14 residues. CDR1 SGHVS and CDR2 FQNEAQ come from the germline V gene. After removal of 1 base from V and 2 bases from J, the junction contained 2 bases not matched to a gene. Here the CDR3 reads CASSLGAGPYEQYF. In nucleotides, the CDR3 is TGTGCCAGCAGCTTAGGAGCGGGGCCCTACGAGCAGTACTTC.

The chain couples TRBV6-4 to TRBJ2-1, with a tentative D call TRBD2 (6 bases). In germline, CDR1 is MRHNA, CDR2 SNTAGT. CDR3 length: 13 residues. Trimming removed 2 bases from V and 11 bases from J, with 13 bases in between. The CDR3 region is CASSDHSGAKQFF. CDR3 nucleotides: TGTGCCAGCAGTGACCATTCGGGAGCGAAGCAGTTCTTC.

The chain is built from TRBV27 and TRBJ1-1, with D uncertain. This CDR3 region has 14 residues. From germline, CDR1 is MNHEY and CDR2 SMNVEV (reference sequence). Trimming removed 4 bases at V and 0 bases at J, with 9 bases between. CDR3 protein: CASSSSELNTEAFF. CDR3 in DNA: TGTGCCAGCAGTTCCTCAGAACTGAACACTGAAGCTTTCTTT.

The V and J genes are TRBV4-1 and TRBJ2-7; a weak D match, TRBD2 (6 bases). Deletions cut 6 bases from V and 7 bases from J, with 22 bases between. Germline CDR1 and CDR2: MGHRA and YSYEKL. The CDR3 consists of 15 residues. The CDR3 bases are TGCGCCAGCAGTCGCGGGCCTCGGGGGTCAATGGAGCAGTACTTC. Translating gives CASSRGPRGSMEQYF.

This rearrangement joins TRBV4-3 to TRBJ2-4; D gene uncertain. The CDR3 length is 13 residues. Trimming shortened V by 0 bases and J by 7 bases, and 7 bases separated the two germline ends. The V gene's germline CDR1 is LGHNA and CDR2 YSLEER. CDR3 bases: TGCGCCAGCAGCCAAGACCTCAGGAACATTCAGTACTTC. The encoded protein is CASSQDLRNIQYF.

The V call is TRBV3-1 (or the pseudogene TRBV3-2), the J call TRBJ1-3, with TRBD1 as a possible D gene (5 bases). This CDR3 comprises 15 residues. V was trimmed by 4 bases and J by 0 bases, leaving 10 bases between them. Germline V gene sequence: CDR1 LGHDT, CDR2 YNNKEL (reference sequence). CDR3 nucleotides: TGTGCCAGCAGCCGTGGGGGGAACTCTGGAAACACCATATATTTT. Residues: CASSRGGNSGNTIYF.